Listed below are T cell receptor beta chains from one sample, sequenced in a study of OX40 agonist ivuxolimab in advanced cancers. Measured with immunoSEQ multiplex PCR; TCRdb has only the in-frame clones, and not every one. The sample includes 68,000 or so clones, roughly 88% of them seen just once. This specimen was CD4+ or CD8+ T cells sorted from blood, taken in a trial of the OX40 agonist ivuxolimab. All receptors come from an adult with an advanced solid tumor such as melanoma, head and neck, liver or kidney cancer. CDR3s include the opening cysteine and the closing phenylalanine or tryptophan. A D gene is named only where the DNA matches it firmly. A clone size is listed for some rows: how often the clone was seen (once, few, many), or a class if it is expanded.

clone_size: .; d_call: TRBD1; j_call: TRBJ1-6; v_call: TRBV7-9; cdr3_aa: CASSAGQGKESPLHF; cdr3_nt: TGTGCCAGCAGCGCGGGACAGGGGAAGGAATCACCCCTCCACTTT
clone_size: few; d_call: .; j_call: TRBJ1-5; v_call: TRBV18; cdr3_aa: CASSPIDGDNQPQHF; cdr3_nt: TGTGCCAGCTCACCGATAGATGGAGACAATCAGCCCCAGCATTTT
clone_size: few; d_call: .; j_call: TRBJ1-3; v_call: TRBV11-2; cdr3_aa: CASSRRQESSGNTIYF; cdr3_nt: TGTGCCAGCAGCAGGCGACAGGAAAGCTCTGGAAACACCATATATTTT
clone_size: .; d_call: TRBD2; j_call: TRBJ2-3; v_call: TRBV6-6; cdr3_aa: CASSPLAGSTDTQYF; cdr3_nt: TGTGCCAGCAGTCCCCTAGCGGGGAGCACAGATACGCAGTATTTT
clone_size: .; d_call: TRBD2; j_call: TRBJ2-2; v_call: TRBV27; cdr3_aa: CASSRSVASGSVGELFF; cdr3_nt: TGTGCCAGCAGTCGAAGTGTGGCTAGCGGGTCCGTCGGGGAGCTGTTTTTT
clone_size: .; d_call: .; j_call: TRBJ1-5; v_call: TRBV18; cdr3_aa: CASSPTDQPQHF; cdr3_nt: TGTGCCAGCTCACCAACTGACCAGCCCCAGCATTTT
clone_size: once; d_call: TRBD2; j_call: TRBJ2-1; v_call: TRBV5-1; cdr3_aa: CASIPTSGGYNEQFF; cdr3_nt: TGCGCCAGCATCCCGACTAGCGGGGGATACAATGAGCAGTTCTTC
clone_size: .; d_call: .; j_call: TRBJ2-5; v_call: TRBV15; cdr3_aa: CATSGGNGGLETQYF; cdr3_nt: TGTGCCACCAGCGGGGGGAACGGGGGCCTAGAGACCCAGTACTTC
clone_size: .; d_call: .; j_call: TRBJ2-5; v_call: TRBV27; cdr3_aa: CASRDYQETQYF; cdr3_nt: TGTGCCAGCAGGGACTATCAAGAGACCCAGTACTTC
clone_size: .; d_call: .; j_call: TRBJ2-7; v_call: TRBV28; cdr3_aa: CASRVSPRDSAEQYF; cdr3_nt: TGTGCCAGCAGGGTTTCCCCCCGCGACAGCGCTGAGCAGTACTTC
clone_size: .; d_call: .; j_call: TRBJ2-3; v_call: TRBV2; cdr3_aa: CASSERGHGGTDTQYF; cdr3_nt: TGTGCCAGCAGTGAAAGGGGGCACGGGGGGACAGATACGCAGTATTTT
clone_size: .; d_call: .; j_call: TRBJ2-2; v_call: TRBV11-2; cdr3_aa: CASSSEGRTGELFF; cdr3_nt: TGTGCCAGCAGCTCAGAGGGGAGAACCGGGGAGCTGTTTTTT
clone_size: .; d_call: TRBD2; j_call: TRBJ2-1; v_call: TRBV6-6; cdr3_aa: CASRTLAGGSYNEQFF; cdr3_nt: TGTGCCAGCAGGACATTAGCGGGGGGCTCCTACAATGAGCAGTTCTTC
clone_size: .; d_call: .; j_call: TRBJ2-7; v_call: TRBV6-5; cdr3_aa: CASALGQLSYEQYF; cdr3_nt: TGTGCCAGCGCGTTAGGGCAGTTATCCTACGAGCAGTACTTC
clone_size: .; d_call: .; j_call: TRBJ1-1; v_call: TRBV7-8; cdr3_aa: CASSLSGNTEAFF; cdr3_nt: TGTGCCAGCAGCTTGTCAGGGAACACTGAAGCTTTCTTT
clone_size: once; d_call: .; j_call: TRBJ2-7; v_call: TRBV6-5; cdr3_aa: CASSAPGRGYYEQYF; cdr3_nt: TGTGCCAGCAGCGCGCCTGGGCGAGGCTACTACGAGCAGTACTTC
clone_size: .; d_call: .; j_call: TRBJ2-7; v_call: TRBV6-5; cdr3_aa: CASSYGGGQYYEQYF; cdr3_nt: TGTGCCAGCAGTTACGGAGGGGGCCAGTACTACGAGCAGTACTTC
clone_size: .; d_call: .; j_call: TRBJ1-5; v_call: TRBV19; cdr3_aa: CASSIGGLRGNQPQHF; cdr3_nt: TGTGCCAGTAGTATTGGTGGTCTCCGGGGCAATCAGCCCCAGCATTTT
clone_size: once; d_call: .; j_call: TRBJ1-6; v_call: TRBV6-4; cdr3_aa: CASRPTPDHSPLHF; cdr3_nt: TGTGCCAGCAGACCAACGCCAGATCATTCACCCCTCCACTTT
clone_size: .; d_call: .; j_call: TRBJ2-5; v_call: TRBV5-6; cdr3_aa: CASSLAGVVPSSQETQYF; cdr3_nt: TGTGCCAGCAGCTTGGCGGGCGTGGTCCCTTCCTCCCAAGAGACCCAGTACTTC
clone_size: .; d_call: TRBD1; j_call: TRBJ1-5; v_call: TRBV7-8; cdr3_aa: CASSLRWDSSNQPQHF; cdr3_nt: TGTGCCAGCAGCCTCCGGTGGGACAGCAGCAATCAGCCCCAGCATTTT
clone_size: .; d_call: .; j_call: TRBJ2-2; v_call: TRBV5-1; cdr3_aa: CASSPQRPDTGELFF; cdr3_nt: TGCGCCAGCAGCCCCCAGAGGCCCGACACCGGGGAGCTGTTTTTT
clone_size: .; d_call: .; j_call: TRBJ2-1; v_call: TRBV9; cdr3_aa: CASSVAPQNEQFF; cdr3_nt: TGTGCCAGCAGCGTAGCTCCCCAGAATGAGCAGTTCTTC
clone_size: .; d_call: .; j_call: TRBJ1-5; v_call: TRBV19; cdr3_aa: CASSGQVSNQPQHF; cdr3_nt: TGTGCCAGTAGTGGTCAGGTCAGCAATCAGCCCCAGCATTTT
clone_size: .; d_call: .; j_call: TRBJ2-1; v_call: TRBV6-5; cdr3_aa: CASRGWAGEEVEQFF; cdr3_nt: TGTGCCAGCAGGGGCTGGGCAGGGGAAGAGGTTGAGCAGTTCTTC
clone_size: .; d_call: .; j_call: TRBJ1-2; v_call: TRBV6-5; cdr3_aa: CASSSDPGGGYTF; cdr3_nt: TGTGCCAGCAGTTCGGACCCAGGAGGGGGCTACACCTTC
clone_size: .; d_call: .; j_call: TRBJ2-2; v_call: TRBV11-1; cdr3_aa: CASSPILFTGELFF; cdr3_nt: TGTGCCAGCAGCCCGATCCTTTTCACCGGGGAGCTGTTTTTT
clone_size: .; d_call: .; j_call: TRBJ1-5; v_call: TRBV18; cdr3_aa: CASSPAPGNGEPQHF; cdr3_nt: TGTGCCAGCTCACCAGCACCAGGGAACGGTGAGCCCCAGCATTTT
clone_size: .; d_call: TRBD1; j_call: TRBJ1-2; v_call: TRBV28; cdr3_aa: CASRAGQGYGYTF; cdr3_nt: TGTGCCAGCAGGGCGGGACAGGGGTATGGCTACACCTTC
clone_size: .; d_call: .; j_call: TRBJ1-2; v_call: TRBV27; cdr3_aa: CASSLIPGASPNGYTF; cdr3_nt: TGTGCCAGCAGTTTAATACCGGGGGCCTCACCAAATGGCTACACCTTC
clone_size: .; d_call: .; j_call: TRBJ2-7; v_call: TRBV29-1; cdr3_aa: CSVGTRSDYEQYF; cdr3_nt: TGCAGCGTTGGGACACGCAGTGATTACGAGCAGTACTTC
clone_size: .; d_call: .; j_call: TRBJ1-6; v_call: TRBV4-2; cdr3_aa: CASSPLETSPLHF; cdr3_nt: TGTGCCAGCAGCCCTCTAGAAACTTCACCCCTCCACTTT
clone_size: once; d_call: TRBD1; j_call: TRBJ1-5; v_call: TRBV18; cdr3_aa: CASSLGAGTGNQPQHF; cdr3_nt: TGTGCCAGCTCACTCGGAGCCGGGACAGGTAATCAGCCCCAGCATTTT
clone_size: .; d_call: .; j_call: TRBJ1-6; v_call: TRBV2; cdr3_aa: CASSGVGGRNSYNSPLHF; cdr3_nt: TGTGCCAGCAGTGGAGTTGGCGGCAGAAACTCCTATAATTCACCCCTCCACTTT
clone_size: .; d_call: .; j_call: TRBJ1-4; v_call: TRBV18; cdr3_aa: CASSRGTTNEKLFF; cdr3_nt: TGTGCCAGCTCACGCGGGACTACTAATGAAAAACTGTTTTTT
clone_size: once; d_call: .; j_call: TRBJ2-2; v_call: TRBV5-1; cdr3_aa: CASSLILAGTGELFF; cdr3_nt: TGCGCCAGCAGCTTGATCCTAGCTGGCACCGGGGAGCTGTTTTTT
clone_size: .; d_call: .; j_call: TRBJ1-1; v_call: TRBV29-1; cdr3_aa: CSGGAGNTEAFF; cdr3_nt: TGCAGCGGGGGCGCGGGGAACACTGAAGCTTTCTTT
clone_size: .; d_call: .; j_call: TRBJ2-7; v_call: TRBV12-5; cdr3_aa: CASGLVLVRSYYEQYF; cdr3_nt: TGTGCTAGTGGTTTGGTACTTGTACGTTCTTACTACGAGCAGTACTTC
clone_size: .; d_call: .; j_call: TRBJ1-3; v_call: TRBV2; cdr3_aa: CASSELGSAGNTIYF; cdr3_nt: TGTGCCAGCAGTGAACTCGGGAGCGCTGGAAACACCATATATTTT
clone_size: .; d_call: .; j_call: TRBJ2-1; v_call: TRBV19; cdr3_aa: CASSIQLVSYNEQFF; cdr3_nt: TGTGCCAGTAGTATTCAGTTAGTGTCCTACAATGAGCAGTTCTTC
clone_size: .; d_call: .; j_call: TRBJ1-1; v_call: TRBV7-3; cdr3_aa: CASSSGRNTEAFF; cdr3_nt: TGTGCCAGCAGCTCCGGACGGAACACTGAAGCTTTCTTT
clone_size: .; d_call: .; j_call: TRBJ1-1; v_call: TRBV27; cdr3_aa: CASILTGWAGTEAFF; cdr3_nt: TGTGCCAGCATTCTAACAGGATGGGCTGGCACTGAAGCTTTCTTT
clone_size: .; d_call: TRBD1; j_call: TRBJ1-2; v_call: TRBV18; cdr3_aa: CASSPRDRANPYGYTF; cdr3_nt: TGTGCCAGCTCACCCCGGGACAGGGCGAATCCATATGGCTACACCTTC
clone_size: .; d_call: .; j_call: TRBJ1-1; v_call: TRBV9; cdr3_aa: CASSLGNMNTEAFF; cdr3_nt: TGTGCCAGCAGCCTCGGGAACATGAACACTGAAGCTTTCTTT
clone_size: .; d_call: TRBD2; j_call: TRBJ2-1; v_call: TRBV6-4; cdr3_aa: CASSDSSGGANEQFF; cdr3_nt: TGTGCCAGCAGTGACTCTAGCGGGGGGGCCAATGAGCAGTTCTTC
clone_size: .; d_call: .; j_call: TRBJ1-6; v_call: TRBV28; cdr3_aa: CASSLSGASSYNSPLHF; cdr3_nt: TGTGCCAGCAGTTTATCCGGGGCGAGCTCCTATAATTCACCCCTCCACTTT
clone_size: .; d_call: .; j_call: TRBJ2-3; v_call: TRBV27; cdr3_aa: CASSQLNRNTDTQYF; cdr3_nt: TGTGCCAGCAGTCAATTGAATAGGAACACAGATACGCAGTATTTT
clone_size: .; d_call: .; j_call: TRBJ1-2; v_call: TRBV29-1; cdr3_aa: CSVSARTYGYTF; cdr3_nt: TGCAGCGTTAGCGCTCGGACTTATGGCTACACCTTC
clone_size: .; d_call: .; j_call: TRBJ1-6; v_call: TRBV5-1; cdr3_aa: CASSLAQGVNNSPLHF; cdr3_nt: TGCGCCAGCAGCTTGGCCCAGGGCGTTAATAATTCACCCCTCCACTTT
clone_size: .; d_call: TRBD1; j_call: TRBJ1-2; v_call: TRBV7-6; cdr3_aa: CASSSYQGVEGYTF; cdr3_nt: TGTGCCAGCAGCTCCTACCAGGGGGTAGAAGGCTACACCTTC
clone_size: once; d_call: TRBD2; j_call: TRBJ2-4; v_call: TRBV4-1; cdr3_aa: CASSVVAGGNIQYF; cdr3_nt: TGCGCCAGCAGCGTGGTAGCGGGGGGAAACATTCAGTACTTC
clone_size: .; d_call: TRBD1; j_call: TRBJ1-2; v_call: TRBV28; cdr3_aa: CASSLSGQGHGYTF; cdr3_nt: TGTGCCAGCAGTTTATCTGGACAGGGACATGGCTACACCTTC
clone_size: .; d_call: .; j_call: TRBJ2-7; v_call: TRBV7-2; cdr3_aa: CASSLAGREYEQYF; cdr3_nt: TGTGCCAGCAGCTTAGCGGGCCGCGAGTACGAGCAGTACTTC
clone_size: .; d_call: TRBD2; j_call: TRBJ2-3; v_call: TRBV7-8; cdr3_aa: CASSLRLAGTTDTQYF; cdr3_nt: TGTGCCAGCAGCTTGCGACTAGCGGGGACCACAGATACGCAGTATTTT
clone_size: .; d_call: TRBD1; j_call: TRBJ1-4; v_call: TRBV7-9; cdr3_aa: CASRYDRAEKLFF; cdr3_nt: TGTGCCAGCAGATACGACAGGGCTGAAAAACTGTTTTTT
clone_size: .; d_call: .; j_call: TRBJ2-7; v_call: TRBV11-2; cdr3_aa: CASSLDFAGDSEQYF; cdr3_nt: TGTGCCAGCAGCTTAGACTTCGCAGGGGATAGCGAGCAGTACTTC
clone_size: once; d_call: .; j_call: TRBJ1-3; v_call: TRBV18; cdr3_aa: CASSIDRLSGNTIYF; cdr3_nt: TGTGCCAGCTCCATCGACAGGCTCTCTGGAAACACCATATATTTT